This T cell receptor (beta chain) was profiled in a study of identical twins. Points from the study as a whole: Those out-of-frame alpha sequences shared by twins showed an excess of low generation probability.

This clonotype was seen many times. Antigen specificity is unknown. Via MiXCR, TCRdb re-called the 5' RACE reads, giving one row per CDR3 protein. Of 690,000 or so distinct CDR3 sequences listed, more than 6.5% are singletons. Trimming removed 3 bases from V and 2 bases from J, with 11 bases in between. From germline, CDR1 is SGHVS and CDR2 FNYEAQ. The CDR3 contains 15 residues. Another study also made use of these data, one on yellow fever vaccine responses in identical twins.

The chain is built from TRBV7-6 and TRBJ2-1, with a weak D call TRBD2 (6 bases). Sequencing used PBMCs. The sequence was obtained from a woman aged 18-29 years in good health. The chain's CDR3 is CASSFIAATYNEQFF. The DNA for the CDR3 is TGTGCCAGCAGCTTCATAGCGGCTACCTACAATGAGCAGTTCTTC. Together with reference TRBV7-6 and TRBJ2-1, the CDR3 gives the full variable domain: GAGVSQSPRYKVTKRGQDVALRCDPISGHVSLYWYRQALGQGPEFLTYFNYEAQQDKSGLPNDRFSAERPEGSISTLTIQRTEQRDSAMYRCASSFIAATYNEQFFGPGTRLTVL.